The present entry profiles one T cell receptor (beta chain) with its context. Just one base apart from a much larger clone, this may be a read error. This sample is part of a study of T-cell reconstitution after alpha-beta-depleted transplantation in children. Molecular barcoding with unique molecular identifiers was used for the TCRbeta library. TCRdb passed the PCR reads through MiXCR, listing each CDR3 protein once. The profile covers just under 550,000 distinct CDR3 sequences, with 18% appearing a single time and roughly 3.3% taken by the ten largest. The V gene's germline CDR1 is DFQATT and CDR2 SNEGSKA (reference sequence). The CDR3 consists of 13 residues.

The material was PBMCs from the stem cell graft donor, obtained from the stem cell graft. The chain carries TRBV20-1 and TRBJ1-1; D is perhaps TRBD1 (6 bases). The sequence was collected from a human donor who donated a stem cell graft to a child with acute lymphoblastic leukemia. The CDR3 sequence: CRARDLRGTEAFF. The CDR3 DNA reads as TGCAGGGCTAGAGATCTCAGGGGCACTGAAGCTTTCTTT.